The 16 T cell receptor beta chains below all came from one sample that was sequenced in a study of CD8 T cells in ankylosing spondylitis. MiXCR was run by TCRdb on the 5' RACE reads, yielding one entry per CDR3 protein. The table records 50,000 to 70,000 distinct CDR3 sequences, around 6.5% of them present only once. Sequencing used synovial fluid, either unsorted or a sorted T cell fraction (not recorded which). All receptors derive from a male donor with ankylosing spondylitis.

Only a few counts were recorded for this clonotype. The V gene is TRBV7-2, the J gene TRBJ2-7, with D possibly TRBD1 on 5 matching bases. V lost 1 base and J 6 bases, leaving 22 bases between the germline ends. This CDR3 region has 17 residues. Germline CDR1 SGHTA, CDR2 FQGNSA. CDR3 nucleotides: TGTGCCAGCAGCTTAGTAACGAAGGCGGCAGTAAGGGGCGAGCAGTACTTC. Translating it yields CASSLVTKAAVRGEQYF.

This clonotype appeared many times. The genes are TRBV4-1 and TRBJ1-2; D remains unclear. Germline assignment: CDR1 MGHRA and CDR2 YSYEKL. Trimming removed 3 bases from V and 2 bases from J, with 16 bases in between. CDR3 length equals 16 residues. The CDR3 reads CASSQARLRTNYGYTF. CDR3 coding DNA: TGCGCCAGCAGCCAGGCCCGGCTACGAACCAACTATGGCTACACCTTC.

This clonotype showed up many times. This chain links TRBV5-1 with TRBJ2-3; D gene unclear. CDR1 is SGHRS, CDR2 YFSETQ, per germline. The length of the CDR3 is 16 residues. Between the trimmed V and J ends, which lost 0 bases and 5 bases, there was a span of 16 bases. Here the CDR3 reads CASSLVLGPGKDTQYF. Here the CDR3 DNA reads TGCGCCAGCAGCTTGGTGCTGGGCCCTGGGAAAGATACGCAGTATTTT. The variable domain in full, completed from reference TRBV5-1 and TRBJ2-3, reads KAGVTQTPRYLIKTRGQQVTLSCSPISGHRSVSWYQQTPGQGLQFLFEYFSETQRNKGNFPGRFSGRQFSNSRSEMNVSTLELGDSALYLCASSLVLGPGKDTQYFGPGTRLTVL.

This clonotype was picked up many times. V is TRBV20-1 and J is TRBJ2-5; D could derive from TRBD1 or TRBD2 (6 bases each). This CDR3 contains 14 residues. V lost 3 bases, J lost 4 bases, and 15 bases lay in between. Per the germline V gene, CDR1 is DFQATT and CDR2 is SNEGSKA (reference sequence). The CDR3 loop reads CSARPGGASETQYF. The DNA for the CDR3 is TGCAGTGCTAGGCCCGGGGGCGCGTCAGAGACCCAGTACTTC.

This clonotype was observed at least ten times. The V gene is TRBV6-8, the J gene TRBJ2-4, with 8 bases aligning to TRBD1. The CDR3 consists of 15 residues. Unmatched junction bases numbered 5, after V lost 7 bases and J lost 0 bases. Germline V lookup: CDR1 MNHGY, CDR2 SAAAGT. The CDR3 nucleotides are TGTGCCAGCACCAAGACAGGGGTAGCCAAAAACATTCAGTACTTC. Translating gives CASTKTGVAKNIQYF.

This clonotype was seen many times. The chain uses TRBV6-2 or TRBV6-3 and TRBJ2-1, with 13 bases aligning to TRBD2. Germline-derived CDR1 and CDR2 are MNHEY and SVGEGT. This CDR3 comprises 17 residues. J gave up 3 bases and V 5 bases, and 7 bases lay outside the gene matches. This CDR3 reads CASSPRTSGSYYNEQFF. The DNA for the CDR3 is TGTGCCAGCAGTCCGCGGACTAGCGGGAGTTACTACAATGAGCAGTTCTTC.

The table lists this clonotype with many counts. The gene calls are TRBV5-1 and TRBJ2-1; D is possibly TRBD1 or TRBD2 (6 bases each). This CDR3 has 15 amino acids. The germline gives CDR1 SGHRS, CDR2 YFSETQ. V lost 4 bases, J lost 4 bases, and 15 bases lay in between. The CDR3 DNA sequence: TGCGCCAGCAGCCTCCGGGGGCCAGATTACAATGAGCAGTTCTTC. Encoded protein: CASSLRGPDYNEQFF.

A few counts support this clonotype. The chain is built from TRBV14 and TRBJ2-1; TRBD2 matches at 8 bases. Germline-derived CDR1 and CDR2 are SGHDN and FVKESK. The ends lost 3 bases at V and 2 bases at J; junction bases unmatched: 9. CDR3 length: 17 residues. The CDR3 DNA follows: TGTGCCAGCAGCCAGTGGAGCGGGAGTCTGACCTACAATGAGCAGTTCTTC. Amino acid sequence: CASSQWSGSLTYNEQFF.

This clonotype was recorded at least ten times. This sequence joins TRBV18 and TRBJ2-1; 7 nucleotides agree with TRBD2. Trimming took 2 bases from V and 6 from J; bases not matched to a gene: 13. This CDR3 has 17 amino acids. Germline V gene data show CDR1 as KGHSH and CDR2 as LQKENI. CDR3 nucleotides: TGTGCCAGCTCACCATATAGCGGGCCCCAAAGGGGCAATGAGCAGTTCTTC. This gives the protein CASSPYSGPQRGNEQFF.

The chain combines TRBV6-1 with TRBJ2-3; 7 bases are a match to TRBD2. The CDR3 has 15 amino acids. The V gene's germline CDR1 is MNHNS and CDR2 SASEGT. The trim removed 8 bases at V and 0 bases at J, leaving 8 bases unmatched. The CDR3 loop reads CASGALAESTDTQYF. In DNA, the CDR3 is TGTGCCAGCGGCGCTCTAGCGGAAAGCACAGATACGCAGTATTTT.

In its sample, this clonotype was seen many times. The rearrangement links TRBV2 to TRBJ2-7; D is undetermined. Germline CDR1 is SNHLY and CDR2 is FYNNEI. V was pared by 3 bases and J by 3 bases, with 6 bases between. The CDR3 has 12 residues. For the CDR3, the DNA is TGTGCCAGCAGTGAGCCTCGCTACGAGCAGTACTTC. Translating gives CASSEPRYEQYF.

This clonotype was seen repeatedly, ten times or more. V gene TRBV3-1 combines with J gene TRBJ2-3; perhaps TRBD2 as D (6 bases). The length of the CDR3 is 12 residues. V was pared by 5 bases and J by 3 bases, with 6 bases between. CDR1 and CDR2 from the germline V gene are LGHDT and YNNKEL (reference sequence). CDR3 loop: CASSSGTDTQYF. As DNA, the CDR3 is TGTGCCAGCAGCAGCGGGACAGATACGCAGTATTTT.

Many counts were recorded for this clonotype. The chain has TRBV20-1 and TRBJ2-7, with D possibly matching TRBD1 (5 bases). Trimming removed 2 bases at V and 1 base at J, with 9 bases between. The CDR3 is made up of 13 amino acids. Per germline, CDR1 DFQATT and CDR2 SNEGSKA (reference sequence). This CDR3 is CSARPQGSYEQYF. The DNA of the CDR3 is TGCAGTGCTAGACCCCAGGGTTCCTACGAGCAGTACTTC.

There are many counts of this clonotype. V is TRBV7-3 and J is TRBJ2-7; 10 nucleotides line up with TRBD1. Germline CDR1 and CDR2: SGHTA and FQGTGA. Trimming took 6 bases from V and 4 from J; bases not matched to a gene: 9. CDR3 length: 15 amino acids. CDR3 bases: TGTGCCAGCAGACTACCGGGACAGGGGAAATACGAGCAGTACTTC. It translates to CASRLPGQGKYEQYF.

This clonotype was counted at least ten times. The V and J genes are TRBV12-3 or TRBV12-4 and TRBJ2-7; 9 positions match TRBD1. The CDR3 runs 15 residues. Trimming cost V 3 bases and J 6 bases; bases outside gene matches: 9. CDR3 DNA sequence: TGTGCCAGCAGTTTGGACAGGGGAGAAAGTGGCGAGCAGTACTTC. It codes for CASSLDRGESGEQYF.

This chain connects TRBV6-1 to TRBJ1-2; D possibly corresponds to TRBD1 (5 bases). The V end was cut by 6 bases, the J end by 1 base, with 15 bases between. Germline CDR1 and CDR2: MNHNS and SASEGT. CDR3 size: 15 residues. The CDR3 loop is CASRLRQHLNYGYTF. In DNA form, the CDR3 reads TGTGCCAGCAGGCTCAGACAGCACCTTAACTATGGCTACACCTTC.